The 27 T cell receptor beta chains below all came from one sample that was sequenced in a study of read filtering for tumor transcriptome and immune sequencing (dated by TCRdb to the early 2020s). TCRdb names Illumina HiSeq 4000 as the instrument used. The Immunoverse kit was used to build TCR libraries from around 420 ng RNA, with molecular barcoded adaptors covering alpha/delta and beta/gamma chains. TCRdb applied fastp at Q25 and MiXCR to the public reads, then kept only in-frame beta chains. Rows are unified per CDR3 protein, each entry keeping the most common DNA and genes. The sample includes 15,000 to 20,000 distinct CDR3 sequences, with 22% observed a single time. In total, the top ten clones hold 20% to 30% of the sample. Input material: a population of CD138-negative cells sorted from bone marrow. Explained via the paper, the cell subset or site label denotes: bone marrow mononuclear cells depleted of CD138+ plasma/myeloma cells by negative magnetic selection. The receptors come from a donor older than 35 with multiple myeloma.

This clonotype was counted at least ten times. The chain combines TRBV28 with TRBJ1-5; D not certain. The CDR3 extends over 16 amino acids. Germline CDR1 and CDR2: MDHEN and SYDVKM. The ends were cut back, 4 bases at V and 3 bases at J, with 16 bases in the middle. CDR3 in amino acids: CASSSSGSLNNQPQHF. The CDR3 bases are TGTGCCAGCAGTTCCTCAGGTTCCCTTAACAATCAGCCCCAGCATTTT. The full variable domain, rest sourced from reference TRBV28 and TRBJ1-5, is DVKVTQSSRYLVKRTGEKVFLECVQDMDHENMFWYRQDPGLGLRLIYFSYDVKMKEKGDIPEGYSVSREKKERFSLILESASTNQTSMYLCASSSSGSLNNQPQHFGDGTRLSIL.

The CDR3 nucleotides read TGTGCCAGTAGTATAGAGTGGCAGGAGGACGAGACCCAGTACTTC. Amino acids: CASSIEWQEDETQYF. The chain carries TRBV19 and TRBJ2-5, with D maybe TRBD2 (5 bases). CDR3 length equals 15 residues. V was cut by 0 bases and J by 5 bases, with 13 bases left in between. CDR1 and CDR2 (germline): LNHDA, SQIVND (reference sequence).

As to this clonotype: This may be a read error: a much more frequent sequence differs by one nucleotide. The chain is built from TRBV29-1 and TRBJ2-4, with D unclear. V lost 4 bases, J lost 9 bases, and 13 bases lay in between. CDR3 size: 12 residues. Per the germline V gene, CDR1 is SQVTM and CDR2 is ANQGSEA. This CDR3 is CSVGDDYIIQYF. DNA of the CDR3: TGCAGCGTTGGAGATGATTATATCATTCAGTACTTC.

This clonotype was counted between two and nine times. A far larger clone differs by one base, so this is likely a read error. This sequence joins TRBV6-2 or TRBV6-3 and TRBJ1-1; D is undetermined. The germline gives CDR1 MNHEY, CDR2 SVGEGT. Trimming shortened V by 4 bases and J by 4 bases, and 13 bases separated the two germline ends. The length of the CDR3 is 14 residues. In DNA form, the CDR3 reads TGTGCCAGCAGTTTACATCCCTGCGGCACTGAAGCTTTCTTT. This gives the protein CASSLHPCGTEAFF.

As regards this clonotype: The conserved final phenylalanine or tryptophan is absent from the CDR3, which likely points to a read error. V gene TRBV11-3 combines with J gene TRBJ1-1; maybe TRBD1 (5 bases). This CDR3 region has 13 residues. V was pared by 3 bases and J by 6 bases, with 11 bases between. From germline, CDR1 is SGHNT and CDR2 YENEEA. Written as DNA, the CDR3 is TGTGCCAGCAGCTTGGGACCATGGTCTGAAGCTTTCCTT. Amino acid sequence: CASSLGPWSEAFL.

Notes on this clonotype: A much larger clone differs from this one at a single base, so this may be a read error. The CDR3 reads CASSLARSETQCF. CDR3 nucleotide sequence: TGTGCCAGCAGCTTGGCCAGATCAGAGACCCAGTGCTTC. The chain links TRBV5-4 to TRBJ2-5; D is unresolved. This CDR3 has 13 amino acids. Germline V lookup: CDR1 SGHNT, CDR2 YYREEE (reference sequence).

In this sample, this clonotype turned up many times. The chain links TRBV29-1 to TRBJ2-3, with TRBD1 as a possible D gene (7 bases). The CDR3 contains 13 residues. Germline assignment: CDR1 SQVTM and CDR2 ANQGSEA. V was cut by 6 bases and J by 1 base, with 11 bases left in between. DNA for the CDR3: TGCAGCGTCTCAGGGGGGCGCACAGATACGCAGTATTTT. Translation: CSVSGGRTDTQYF.

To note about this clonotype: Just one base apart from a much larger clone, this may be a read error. The chain's CDR3 is CGGRDSEQFF. The CDR3 DNA sequence: TGCGGCGGCAGGGATTCTGAGCAGTTCTTC. V gene TRBV29-1 combines with J gene TRBJ2-1; tentatively, D is TRBD1 (5 bases). Germline CDR1 and CDR2: SQVTM and ANQGSEA. The CDR3 runs to 10 residues.

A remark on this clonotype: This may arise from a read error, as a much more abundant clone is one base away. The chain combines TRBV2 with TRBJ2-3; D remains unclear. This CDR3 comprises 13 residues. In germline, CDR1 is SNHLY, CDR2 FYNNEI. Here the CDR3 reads CASGDVGTDTQYF. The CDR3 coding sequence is TGTGCCAGCGGTGATGTAGGCACAGATACGCAGTATTTT. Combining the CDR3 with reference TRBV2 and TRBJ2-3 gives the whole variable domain EPEVTQTPSHQVTQMGQEVILRCVPISNHLYFYWYRQILGQKVEFLVSFYNNEISEKSEIFDDQFSVERPDGSNFTLKIRSTKLEDSAMYFCASGDVGTDTQYFGPGTRLTVL.

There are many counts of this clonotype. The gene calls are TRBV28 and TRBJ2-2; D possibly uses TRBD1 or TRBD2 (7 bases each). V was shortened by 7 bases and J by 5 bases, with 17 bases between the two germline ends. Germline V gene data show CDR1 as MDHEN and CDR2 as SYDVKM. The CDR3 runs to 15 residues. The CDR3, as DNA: TGTGCCAGCAACCAGGGGGAGGGAGAAACCGGGGAGCTGTTTTTT. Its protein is CASNQGEGETGELFF.

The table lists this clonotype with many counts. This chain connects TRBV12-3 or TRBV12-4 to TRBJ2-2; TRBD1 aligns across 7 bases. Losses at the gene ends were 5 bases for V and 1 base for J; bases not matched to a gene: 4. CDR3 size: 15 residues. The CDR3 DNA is TGTGCCAGCAGTACCCGGGACAGGAACACCGGGGAGCTGTTTTTT. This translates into CASSTRDRNTGELFF.

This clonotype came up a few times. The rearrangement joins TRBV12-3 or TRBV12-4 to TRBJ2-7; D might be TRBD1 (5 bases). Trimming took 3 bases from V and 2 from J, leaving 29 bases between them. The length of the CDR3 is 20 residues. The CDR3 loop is CASSLRFGSGKNVATYEQYF. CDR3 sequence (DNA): TGTGCCAGCAGTTTGAGGTTTGGGTCAGGGAAAAACGTCGCCACCTACGAGCAGTACTTC.

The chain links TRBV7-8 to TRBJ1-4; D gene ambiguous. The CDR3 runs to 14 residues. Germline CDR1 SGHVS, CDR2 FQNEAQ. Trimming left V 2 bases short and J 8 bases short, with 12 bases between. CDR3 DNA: TGTGCCAGCAGCTTAAGCGAGTCAGCCGAAAAACTGTTTTTT. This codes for CASSLSESAEKLFF.

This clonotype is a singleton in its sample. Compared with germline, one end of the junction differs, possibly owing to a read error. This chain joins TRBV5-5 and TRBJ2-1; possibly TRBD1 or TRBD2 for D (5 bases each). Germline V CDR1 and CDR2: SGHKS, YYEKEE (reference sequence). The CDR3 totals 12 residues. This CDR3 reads CASSLWGNGQFF. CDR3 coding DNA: TGTGCCAGCAGCTTGTGGGGGAATGGGCAGTTCTTC.

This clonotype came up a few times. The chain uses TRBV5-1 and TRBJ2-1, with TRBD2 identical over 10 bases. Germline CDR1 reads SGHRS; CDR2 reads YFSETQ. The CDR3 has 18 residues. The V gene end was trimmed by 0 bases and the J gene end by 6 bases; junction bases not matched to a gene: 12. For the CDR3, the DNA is TGCGCCAGCAGCTTGGGCTCTAGCGGGAGAGCTAGAATCAATGAGCAGTTCTTC. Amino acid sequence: CASSLGSSGRARINEQFF.

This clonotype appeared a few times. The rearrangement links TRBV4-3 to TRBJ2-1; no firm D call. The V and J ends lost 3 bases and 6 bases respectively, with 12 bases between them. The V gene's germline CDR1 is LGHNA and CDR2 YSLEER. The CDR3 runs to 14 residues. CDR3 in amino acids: CASSHVTKSNEQFF. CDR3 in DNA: TGCGCCAGCAGCCATGTTACAAAGAGCAATGAGCAGTTCTTC.

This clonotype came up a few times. The chain's CDR3 is CSVERELYNEQFF. CDR3 DNA sequence: TGCAGCGTTGAGCGGGAGCTCTACAATGAGCAGTTCTTC. This sequence joins TRBV29-1 and TRBJ2-1, with 7 positions matching TRBD2. The CDR3 covers 13 residues. Germline trimming cut 3 bases from V and 3 bases from J; bases unmatched to any gene: 2. Germline V lookup: CDR1 SQVTM, CDR2 ANQGSEA.

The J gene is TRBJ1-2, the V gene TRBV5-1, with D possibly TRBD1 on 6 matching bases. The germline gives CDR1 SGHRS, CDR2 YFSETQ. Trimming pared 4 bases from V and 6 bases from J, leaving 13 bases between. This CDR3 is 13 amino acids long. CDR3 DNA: TGCGCCAGCAGCCCGTCCGGGGGCAATGGCTACACCTTC. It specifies CASSPSGGNGYTF.

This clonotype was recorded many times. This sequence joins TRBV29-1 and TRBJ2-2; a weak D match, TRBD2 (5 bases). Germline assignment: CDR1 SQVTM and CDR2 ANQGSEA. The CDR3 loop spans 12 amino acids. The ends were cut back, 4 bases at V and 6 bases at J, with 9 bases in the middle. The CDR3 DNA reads TGCAGCGTTGGGGAGCCCCCCGGGGAGCTGTTTTTT. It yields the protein CSVGEPPGELFF.

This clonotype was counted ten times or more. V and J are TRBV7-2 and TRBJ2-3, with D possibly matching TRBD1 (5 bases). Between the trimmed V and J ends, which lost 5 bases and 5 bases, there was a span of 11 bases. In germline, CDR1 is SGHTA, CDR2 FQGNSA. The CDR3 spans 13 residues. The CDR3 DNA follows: TGTGCCAGCAGCCCCAGGGTATTAGATACGCAGTATTTT. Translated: CASSPRVLDTQYF.

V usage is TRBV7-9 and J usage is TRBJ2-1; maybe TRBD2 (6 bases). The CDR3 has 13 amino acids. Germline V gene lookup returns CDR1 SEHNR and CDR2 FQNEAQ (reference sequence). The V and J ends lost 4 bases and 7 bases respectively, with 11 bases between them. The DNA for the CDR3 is TGTGCCAGCAGCTCGGGACTCACGAATGAGCAGTTCTTC. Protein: CASSSGLTNEQFF.

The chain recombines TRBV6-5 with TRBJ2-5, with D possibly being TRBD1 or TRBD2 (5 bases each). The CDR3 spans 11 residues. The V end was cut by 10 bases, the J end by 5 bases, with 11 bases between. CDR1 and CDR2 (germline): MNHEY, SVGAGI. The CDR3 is CATRDGETQYF. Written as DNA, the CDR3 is TGTGCCACGAGGGACGGGGAGACCCAGTACTTC.

The DNA for the CDR3 is TGTGCCAGCAGTGATATGGGAGGCGAATTCACAGATACGCAGTATTTT. This encodes CASSDMGGEFTDTQYF. This sequence joins TRBV2 and TRBJ2-3, with a possible D match to TRBD2 (6 bases). The CDR3 is 16 residues long. Germline V lookup: CDR1 SNHLY, CDR2 FYNNEI. V lost 3 bases, J lost 2 bases, and 15 bases lay in between.

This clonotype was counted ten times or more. CDR3 sequence: CSVEGTSRYNEQFF. The CDR3 DNA follows: TGCAGCGTTGAAGGGACTAGCCGGTACAATGAGCAGTTCTTC. The rearrangement uses TRBV29-1 and TRBJ2-1; 8 nucleotides agree with TRBD2. Trimming at V came to 1 base and at J to 4 bases, leaving 3 bases not matched to a gene. The germline V gene has CDR1 SQVTM and CDR2 ANQGSEA. CDR3 size: 14 residues.

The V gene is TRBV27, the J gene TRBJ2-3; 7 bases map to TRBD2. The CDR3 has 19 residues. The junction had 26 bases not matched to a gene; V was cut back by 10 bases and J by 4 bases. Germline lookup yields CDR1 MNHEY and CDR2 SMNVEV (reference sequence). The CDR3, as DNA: TGTGCCAACGTCCTCAAAGTAAGCGGGACCGCCGGCCGTCCAGATACGCAGTATTTT. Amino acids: CANVLKVSGTAGRPDTQYF.

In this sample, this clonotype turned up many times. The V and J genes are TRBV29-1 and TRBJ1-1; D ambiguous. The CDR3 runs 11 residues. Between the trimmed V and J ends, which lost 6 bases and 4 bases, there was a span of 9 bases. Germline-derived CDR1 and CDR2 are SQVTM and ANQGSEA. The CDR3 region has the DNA TGCAGCGTCCAACTTCTCACTGAAGCTTTCTTT. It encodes CSVQLLTEAFF. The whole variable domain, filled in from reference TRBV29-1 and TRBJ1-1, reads SAVISQKPSRDICQRGTSLTIQCQVDSQVTMMFWYRQQPGQSLTLIATANQGSEATYESGFVIDKFPISRPNLTFSTLTVSNMSPEDSSIYLCSVQLLTEAFFGQGTRLTVV.

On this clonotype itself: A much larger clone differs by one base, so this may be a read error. CDR3 nucleotides: TGTGCCAGCAGTTTAAAGTGTCAGCCCCAGCATTTT. It encodes CASSLKCQPQHF. The chain couples TRBV28 to TRBJ1-5, with unresolved D. Germline CDR1 is MDHEN and CDR2 is SYDVKM. The V gene lost 2 bases and the J gene lost 6 bases, with 5 bases spanning the gap. The CDR3 is 12 residues long.